This record covers a single T cell receptor beta chain. The target antigen is unknown. A read error may produce the germline difference seen at one junction end. CDR1 SGDLS and CDR2 YYNGEE come from the germline V gene. This CDR3 has 14 residues. The data stem from a study of STAT3 mutations in large granular lymphocyte leukemia. Looking at the study overall: Approximately 40% of treated T-LGLL patients showed hematologic response to immunosuppression. Study-level results: In T-cell large granular lymphocyte leukemia, about half of patients showed multiple immunodominant subclonotypes. All newly emerging clones after therapy were STAT3 wild type.

Some 41,000 productive templates were obtained per sample on average. Data came from immunoSEQ multiplex PCR; TCRdb stores just in-frame clones and leaves some out. The data hold about 16,000 clones, with 80% to 90% observed a single time. The TCR originated in a man aged 45-65 years with T-cell large granular lymphocyte leukemia. Some clones in this sample may be carry-over from other donors' samples. The material sequenced was peripheral blood mononuclear cells. This chain connects TRBV9 to TRBJ2-7, with 10 nucleotides matching TRBD2. The CDR3 sequence is CASSVATTSGTPNF. CDR3 DNA: TGTGCCAGCAGCGTAGCTACAACTAGCGGGACCCCAAACTTC.